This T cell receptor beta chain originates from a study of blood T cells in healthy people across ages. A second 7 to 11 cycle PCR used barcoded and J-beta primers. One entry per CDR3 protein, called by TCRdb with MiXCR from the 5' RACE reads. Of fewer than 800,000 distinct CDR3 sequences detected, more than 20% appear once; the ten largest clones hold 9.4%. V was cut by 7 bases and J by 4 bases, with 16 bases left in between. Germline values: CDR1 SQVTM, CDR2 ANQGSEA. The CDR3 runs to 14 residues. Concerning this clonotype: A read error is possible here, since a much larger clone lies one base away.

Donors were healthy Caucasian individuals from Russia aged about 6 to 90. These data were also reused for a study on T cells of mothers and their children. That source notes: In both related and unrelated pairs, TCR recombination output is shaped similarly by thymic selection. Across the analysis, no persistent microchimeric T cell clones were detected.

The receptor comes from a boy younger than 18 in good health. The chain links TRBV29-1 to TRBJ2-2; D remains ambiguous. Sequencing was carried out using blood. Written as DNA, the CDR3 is TGCAGCGCCTCGACTGGTGGGTCCACCGGGGAGCTGTTTTTT. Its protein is CSASTGGSTGELFF.